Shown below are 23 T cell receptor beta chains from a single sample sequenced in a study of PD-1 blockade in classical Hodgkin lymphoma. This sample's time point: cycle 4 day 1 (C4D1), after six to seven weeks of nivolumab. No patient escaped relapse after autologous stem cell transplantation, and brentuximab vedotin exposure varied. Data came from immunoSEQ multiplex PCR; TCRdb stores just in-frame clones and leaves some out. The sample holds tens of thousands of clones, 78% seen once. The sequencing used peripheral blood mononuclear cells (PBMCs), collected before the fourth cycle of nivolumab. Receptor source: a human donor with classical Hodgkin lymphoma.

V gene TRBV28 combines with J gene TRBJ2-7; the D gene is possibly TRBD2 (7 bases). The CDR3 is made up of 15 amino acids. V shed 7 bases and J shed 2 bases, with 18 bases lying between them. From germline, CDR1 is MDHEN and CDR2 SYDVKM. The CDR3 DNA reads TGTGCCAGCACCTCTGCGGGGGCAGAGGCCTACGAGCAGTACTTC. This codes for CASTSAGAEAYEQYF.

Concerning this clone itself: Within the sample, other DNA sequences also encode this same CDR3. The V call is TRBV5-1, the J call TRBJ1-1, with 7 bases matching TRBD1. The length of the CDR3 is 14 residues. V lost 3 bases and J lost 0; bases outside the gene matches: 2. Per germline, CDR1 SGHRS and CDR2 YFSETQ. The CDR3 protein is CASSSTGLNTEAFF. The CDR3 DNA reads TGCGCCAGCAGCTCGACAGGGCTGAACACTGAAGCTTTCTTT.

The CDR3 sequence: CASSLGPQETQYF. Here the CDR3 DNA reads TGTGCCAGCTCACTAGGTCCGCAAGAGACCCAGTACTTC. The gene calls are TRBV18 and TRBJ2-5; D call uncertain. This CDR3 comprises 13 residues. The ends were cut back, 4 bases at V and 2 bases at J, with 8 bases in the middle. Germline CDR1 is KGHSH and CDR2 is LQKENI.

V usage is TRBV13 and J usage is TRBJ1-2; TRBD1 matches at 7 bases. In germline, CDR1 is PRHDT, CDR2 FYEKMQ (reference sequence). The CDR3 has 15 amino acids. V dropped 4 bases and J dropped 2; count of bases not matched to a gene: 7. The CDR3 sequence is CASSSPTTGNYGYTF. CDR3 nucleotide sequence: TGTGCCAGCAGCTCCCCGACGACAGGGAACTATGGCTACACCTTC.

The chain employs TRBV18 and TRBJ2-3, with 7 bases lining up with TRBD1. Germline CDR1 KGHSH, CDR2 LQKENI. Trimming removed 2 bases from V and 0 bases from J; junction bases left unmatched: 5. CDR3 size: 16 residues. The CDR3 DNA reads TGTGCCAGCTCACCATCTAGACAGGGAAGCACAGATACGCAGTATTTT. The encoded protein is CASSPSRQGSTDTQYF.

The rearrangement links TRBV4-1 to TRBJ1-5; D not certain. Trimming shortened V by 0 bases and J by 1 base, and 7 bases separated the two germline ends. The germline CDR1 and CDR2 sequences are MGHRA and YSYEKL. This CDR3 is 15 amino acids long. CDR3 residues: CASSQERQSNQPQHF. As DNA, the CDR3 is TGCGCCAGCAGCCAAGAGAGGCAGAGCAATCAGCCCCAGCATTTT.

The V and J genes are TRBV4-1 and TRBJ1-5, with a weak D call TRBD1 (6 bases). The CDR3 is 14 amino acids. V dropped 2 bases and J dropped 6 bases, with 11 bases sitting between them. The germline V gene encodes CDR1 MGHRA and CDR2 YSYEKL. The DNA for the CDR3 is TGCGCCAGCAGCCAACCCTACAGGGCTCAGCCCCAGCATTTT. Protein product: CASSQPYRAQPQHF.

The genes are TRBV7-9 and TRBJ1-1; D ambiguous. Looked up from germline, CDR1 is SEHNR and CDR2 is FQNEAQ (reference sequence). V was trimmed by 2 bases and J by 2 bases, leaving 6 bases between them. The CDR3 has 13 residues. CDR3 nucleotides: TGTGCCAGCAGCTTATCTCTTAACACTGAAGCTTTCTTT. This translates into CASSLSLNTEAFF.

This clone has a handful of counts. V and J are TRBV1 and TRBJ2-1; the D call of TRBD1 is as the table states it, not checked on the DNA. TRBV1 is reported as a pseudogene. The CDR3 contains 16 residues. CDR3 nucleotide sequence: TGCACCAGCAGCCAAGGGGTTAGCCCCCAGGGGAATGAGCAGTTCTTC. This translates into CTSSQGVSPQGNEQFF.

The CDR3 loop reads CSVESGTAGGTQYF. The CDR3 DNA reads as TGCAGCGTTGAATCCGGGACAGCGGGTGGGACCCAGTACTTC. The V call is TRBV29-1, the J call TRBJ2-5; D perhaps matches TRBD1 (7 bases). The CDR3 length is 14 residues. V lost 2 bases and J 7 bases, leaving 17 bases between the germline ends. Germline V CDR1 and CDR2: SQVTM, ANQGSEA.

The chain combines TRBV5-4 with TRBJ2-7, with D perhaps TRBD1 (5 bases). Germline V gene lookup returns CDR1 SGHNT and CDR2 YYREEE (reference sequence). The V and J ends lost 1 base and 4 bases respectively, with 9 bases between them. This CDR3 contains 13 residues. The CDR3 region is CASSLPQAYEQYF. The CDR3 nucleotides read TGTGCCAGCAGCTTGCCACAGGCTTACGAGCAGTACTTC.

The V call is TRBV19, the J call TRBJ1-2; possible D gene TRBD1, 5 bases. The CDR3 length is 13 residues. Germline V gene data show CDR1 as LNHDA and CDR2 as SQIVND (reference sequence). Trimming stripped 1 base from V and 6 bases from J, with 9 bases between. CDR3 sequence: CASSIGPGNGYTF. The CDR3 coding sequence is TGTGCCAGTAGTATAGGACCAGGGAATGGCTACACCTTC.

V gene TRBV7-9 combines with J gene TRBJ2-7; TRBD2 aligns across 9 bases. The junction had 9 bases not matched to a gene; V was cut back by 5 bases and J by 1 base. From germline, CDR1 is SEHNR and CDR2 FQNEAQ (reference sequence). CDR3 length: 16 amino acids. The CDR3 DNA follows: TGTGCCAGCAGCAGGCACAGTCTAGCGGGATCCTACGAGCAGTACTTC. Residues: CASSRHSLAGSYEQYF.

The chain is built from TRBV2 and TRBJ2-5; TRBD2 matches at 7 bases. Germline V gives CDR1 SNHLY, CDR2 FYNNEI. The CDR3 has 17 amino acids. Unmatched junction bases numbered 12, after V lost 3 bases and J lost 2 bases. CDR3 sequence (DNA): TGTGCCAGCAGTGATGGGGGAGCGGGATGGCCTCAAGAGACCCAGTACTTC. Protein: CASSDGGAGWPQETQYF.

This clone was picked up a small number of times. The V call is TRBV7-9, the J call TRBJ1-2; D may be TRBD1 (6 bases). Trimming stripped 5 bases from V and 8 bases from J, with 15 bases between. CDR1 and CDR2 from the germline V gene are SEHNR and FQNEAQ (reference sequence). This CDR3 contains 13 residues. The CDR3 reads CASSLGAGQGYTF. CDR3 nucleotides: TGTGCCAGCAGCCTGGGGGCAGGGCAGGGCTACACCTTC.

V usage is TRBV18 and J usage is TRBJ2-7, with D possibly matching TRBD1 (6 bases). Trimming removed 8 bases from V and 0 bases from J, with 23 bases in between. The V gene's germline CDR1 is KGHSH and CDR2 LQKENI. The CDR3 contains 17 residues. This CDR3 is CASRRPHVDRPSYEQYF. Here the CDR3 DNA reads TGTGCCAGCCGGCGTCCTCATGTCGACAGGCCCTCCTACGAGCAGTACTTC. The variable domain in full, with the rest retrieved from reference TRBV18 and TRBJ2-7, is NAGVMQNPRHLVRRRGQEARLRCSPMKGHSHVYWYRQLPEEGLKFMVYLQKENIIDESGMPKERFSAEFPKEGPSILRIQQVVRGDSAAYFCASRRPHVDRPSYEQYFGPGTRLTVT.

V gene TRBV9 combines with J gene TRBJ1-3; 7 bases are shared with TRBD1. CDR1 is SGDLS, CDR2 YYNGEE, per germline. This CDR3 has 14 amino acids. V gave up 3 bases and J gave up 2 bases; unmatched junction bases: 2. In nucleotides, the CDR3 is TGTGCCAGCAGCGGGACAGGTACTGGAAACACCATATATTTT. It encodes CASSGTGTGNTIYF. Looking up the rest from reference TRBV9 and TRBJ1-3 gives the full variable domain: DSGVTQTPKHLITATGQRVTLRCSPRSGDLSVYWYQQSLDQGLQFLIQYYNGEERAKGNILERFSAQQFPDLHSELNLSSLELGDSALYFCASSGTGTGNTIYFGEGSWLTVV.

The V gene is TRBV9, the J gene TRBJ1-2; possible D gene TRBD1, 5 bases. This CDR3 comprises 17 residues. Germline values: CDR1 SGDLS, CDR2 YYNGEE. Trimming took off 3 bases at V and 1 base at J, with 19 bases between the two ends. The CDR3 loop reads CASSATWGVGLNYGYTF. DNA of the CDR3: TGTGCCAGCAGCGCAACCTGGGGCGTGGGCCTTAACTATGGCTACACCTTC.

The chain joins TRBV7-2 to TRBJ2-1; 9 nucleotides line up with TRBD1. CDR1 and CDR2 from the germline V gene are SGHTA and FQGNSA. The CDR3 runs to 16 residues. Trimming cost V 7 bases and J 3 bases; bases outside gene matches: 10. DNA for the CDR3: TGTGCCAGCACTATAGGGGCGGGACAGGGCTACAATGAGCAGTTCTTC. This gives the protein CASTIGAGQGYNEQFF.

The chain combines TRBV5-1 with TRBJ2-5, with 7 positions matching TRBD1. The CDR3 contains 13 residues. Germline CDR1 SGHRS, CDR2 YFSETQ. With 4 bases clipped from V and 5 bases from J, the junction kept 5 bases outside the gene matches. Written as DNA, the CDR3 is TGCGCCAGCAGCCCGGGACAGCGGGAGACCCAGTACTTC. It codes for CASSPGQRETQYF.

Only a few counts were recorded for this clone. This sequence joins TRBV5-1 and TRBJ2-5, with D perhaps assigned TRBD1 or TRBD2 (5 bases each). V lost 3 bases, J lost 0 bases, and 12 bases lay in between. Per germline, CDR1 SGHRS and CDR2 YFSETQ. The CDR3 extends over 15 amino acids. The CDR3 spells CASSWGPDYQETQYF. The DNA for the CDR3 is TGCGCCAGCAGCTGGGGACCGGACTACCAAGAGACCCAGTACTTC.

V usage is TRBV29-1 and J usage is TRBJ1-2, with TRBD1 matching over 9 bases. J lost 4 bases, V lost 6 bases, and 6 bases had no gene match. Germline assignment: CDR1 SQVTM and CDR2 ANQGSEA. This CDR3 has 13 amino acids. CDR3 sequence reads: CSVSGQGIYGYTF. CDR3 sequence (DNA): TGCAGCGTGTCCGGACAGGGGATCTATGGCTACACCTTC.

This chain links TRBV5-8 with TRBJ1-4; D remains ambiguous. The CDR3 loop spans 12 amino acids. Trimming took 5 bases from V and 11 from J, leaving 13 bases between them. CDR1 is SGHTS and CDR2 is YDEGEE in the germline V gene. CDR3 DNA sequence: TGTGCCAGCAGGGCGGAGGCGGGGAAACTGTTTTTT. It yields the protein CASRAEAGKLFF. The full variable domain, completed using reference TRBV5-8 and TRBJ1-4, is EAGVTQSPTHLIKTRGQQATLRCSPISGHTSVYWYQQALGLGLQFLLWYDEGEERNRGNFPPRFSGRQFPNYSSELNVNALELEDSALYLCASRAEAGKLFFGSGTQLSVL.